A selection of T cell receptor beta chains follows, all from one sample in a study of chemoradiotherapy in HPV16-positive cancers. Generated by immunoSEQ multiplex PCR, the TCRdb table keeps only in-frame clones and is missing some. The top ten clones hold about 6.5% of a sample with 1,300 or so clones, about 86% of them seen once. Sample: tumor tissue, taken from a patient who underwent chemoradiotherapy. These receptors were taken from a human donor with HPV-associated anogenital cancer. Both conserved end residues are part of each CDR3. The D gene is left open where the match is weak. Clone size is not always given. Where it is, it says once, few, many or a class for expanded clones.

clone size: .
D gene: .
V gene: TRBV19
J gene: TRBJ1-5
CDR3 DNA: TGTGCCAGTAGTTCCGCCAGGGGTCAGCCCCAGCATTTT
CDR3 protein: CASSSARGQPQHF

clone size: .
D gene: TRBD1
V gene: TRBV11-2
J gene: TRBJ1-1
CDR3 DNA: TGTGCCAGCAGCTCGGGGGACAGGGGGTTTGGTGAAGCTTTCTTT
CDR3 protein: CASSSGDRGFGEAFF

clone size: few
D gene: TRBD1
V gene: TRBV4-1
J gene: TRBJ2-7
CDR3 DNA: TGCGCCAGCAGCCACGGCGCAGGGGGAACGAACGAGCAGTACTTC
CDR3 protein: CASSHGAGGTNEQYF

clone size: once
D gene: TRBD1
V gene: TRBV5-6
J gene: TRBJ2-1
CDR3 DNA: TGTGCCAGCAGCTTTAGGGACAGGGGGTACAATGAGCAGTTCTTC
CDR3 protein: CASSFRDRGYNEQFF

clone size: .
D gene: .
V gene: TRBV30
J gene: TRBJ2-1
CDR3 DNA: TGTGCCTGGAGTTGGGGGCCCTACAATGAGCAGTTCTTC
CDR3 protein: CAWSWGPYNEQFF

clone size: once
D gene: TRBD2
V gene: TRBV5-1
J gene: TRBJ2-2
CDR3 DNA: TGCGCCAGCAGCCCGTTAACACTAGCGGGAGGGCCAGGAACCGGGGAGCTGTTTTTT
CDR3 protein: CASSPLTLAGGPGTGELFF

clone size: .
D gene: .
V gene: TRBV6-6
J gene: TRBJ1-1
CDR3 DNA: TGTGCCAGCAGTGTAGGGGACACTGAAGCTTTCTTT
CDR3 protein: CASSVGDTEAFF

clone size: .
D gene: .
V gene: TRBV6-6
J gene: TRBJ1-2
CDR3 DNA: TGTGCCTCGGGTCGGGGTTCTTATGGCTACACCTTC
CDR3 protein: CASGRGSYGYTF

clone size: .
D gene: .
V gene: TRBV5-1
J gene: TRBJ2-7
CDR3 DNA: TGCGCCAGCAGCTTTTTTGGGGAGGCCTACGAGCAGTACTTC
CDR3 protein: CASSFFGEAYEQYF

clone size: .
D gene: .
V gene: TRBV27
J gene: TRBJ2-1
CDR3 DNA: TGTGCCAGCAGTCCCTGGGGACCTAATAACAATGAGCAGTTCTTC
CDR3 protein: CASSPWGPNNNEQFF

clone size: .
D gene: .
V gene: TRBV19
J gene: TRBJ2-1
CDR3 DNA: TGTGCCCAGGTCCCTAGCGCCCAGGGGAATGAGCAGTTCTTC
CDR3 protein: CAQVPSAQGNEQFF

clone size: once
D gene: TRBD2
V gene: TRBV6-1
J gene: TRBJ2-7
CDR3 DNA: TGTGCCAGCAGTGAGCGGGAGGTTCTCGAGCAGTACTTC
CDR3 protein: CASSEREVLEQYF

clone size: .
D gene: .
V gene: TRBV28
J gene: TRBJ1-5
CDR3 DNA: TGTGCCAGCAGTTTCTCAGGGGCCGACAATCAGCCCCAGCATTTT
CDR3 protein: CASSFSGADNQPQHF

clone size: .
D gene: TRBD2
V gene: TRBV9
J gene: TRBJ2-1
CDR3 DNA: TGTGCCAGCAGCGTAGCACCTAGCGGCTCCTACAATGAGCAGTTCTTC
CDR3 protein: CASSVAPSGSYNEQFF

clone size: .
D gene: TRBD1
V gene: TRBV18
J gene: TRBJ2-1
CDR3 DNA: TGTGCCAGCTCACCAATGGGACAGAGACCTGAGCAGTTCTTC
CDR3 protein: CASSPMGQRPEQFF

clone size: few
D gene: .
V gene: TRBV28
J gene: TRBJ1-2
CDR3 DNA: TGTGCCAGCAGTTCGGTAGCCATTAACTATGGCTACACCTTC
CDR3 protein: CASSSVAINYGYTF

clone size: .
D gene: .
V gene: TRBV7-2
J gene: TRBJ2-1
CDR3 DNA: TGTGCCAGCAGCCGTGGCGGGCCCCAAAATGAGCAGTTCTTC
CDR3 protein: CASSRGGPQNEQFF

clone size: .
D gene: .
V gene: TRBV7-9
J gene: TRBJ2-2
CDR3 DNA: TGTGCCAGCAGCCCGCCGGGACCCGCGAACACCGGGGAGCTGTTTTTT
CDR3 protein: CASSPPGPANTGELFF

clone size: .
D gene: TRBD2
V gene: TRBV11-2
J gene: TRBJ2-7
CDR3 DNA: TGTGCCAGCAGCTTAGGCGGGAGCGAGGGGCACGAGCAGTACTTC
CDR3 protein: CASSLGGSEGHEQYF

clone size: few
D gene: TRBD2
V gene: TRBV30
J gene: TRBJ2-7
CDR3 DNA: TGTGCCCAGATGGGCCCGGGACTAGCTGACTACGAGCAGTACTTC
CDR3 protein: CAQMGPGLADYEQYF